The 6 T cell receptor beta chains presented below share a single source sample, sequenced in a study of lymphopenia after photon versus proton radiotherapy. The method was immunoSEQ multiplex PCR; TCRdb's version includes in-frame clones alone and lacks a portion of them. The sample shows tens of thousands of clones, around 94% of them seen only once. This material consisted of peripheral blood, taken from a patient treated with photon-based radiotherapy. These TCRs come from a woman between 50 and 59 years old with cholangiocarcinoma.

This chain joins TRBV4-3 and TRBJ2-1; TRBD1 matches 7 bases. The CDR3 has 14 amino acids. V was clipped by 1 base and J by 9 bases; unmatched bases: 6. Germline-derived CDR1 and CDR2 are LGHNA and YSLEER. CDR3 loop: CASSQGQGRGEQFF. CDR3 DNA: TGCGCCAGCAGCCAAGGACAGGGAAGGGGTGAGCAGTTCTTC.

The chain couples TRBV27 to TRBJ2-7, with unresolved D. The V gene's germline CDR1 is MNHEY and CDR2 SMNVEV (reference sequence). Trimming removed 11 bases at V and 2 bases at J, with 16 bases between. The CDR3 covers 13 residues. The CDR3, as DNA: TGTGCCTCCCGTCGTACAGAAACCTACGAGCAGTACTTC. Protein: CASRRTETYEQYF.

The table lists this clone with a count of one. The chain recombines TRBV27 with TRBJ2-4, with D tentatively TRBD1 (6 bases). CDR1 and CDR2 from the germline V gene are MNHEY and SMNVEV (reference sequence). Trimming pared 5 bases from V and 0 bases from J, leaving 14 bases between. The CDR3 length is 16 residues. CDR3 amino acids: CASSPRQALAKNIQYF. In DNA, the CDR3 is TGTGCCAGCAGTCCGAGACAGGCCCTAGCCAAAAACATTCAGTACTTC.

The chain is built from TRBV7-9 and TRBJ2-3, with D tentatively TRBD1 or TRBD2 (5 bases each). Trimming took 3 bases from V and 0 from J, leaving 7 bases between them. Looked up from germline, CDR1 is SEHNR and CDR2 is FQNEAQ (reference sequence). The CDR3 contains 14 residues. The CDR3 here is CASSLGPSTDTQYF. Written as DNA, the CDR3 is TGTGCCAGCAGCTTGGGACCCAGCACAGATACGCAGTATTTT.

V is TRBV18 and J is TRBJ2-1; D tentatively reads TRBD1 or TRBD2 (5 bases each). The germline V and J ends were trimmed by 2 bases and 6 bases, with 5 bases remaining between them. Germline-derived CDR1 and CDR2 are KGHSH and LQKENI. The CDR3 length is 12 residues. Written as DNA, the CDR3 is TGTGCCAGCTCACCAGGGGGCAATGAGCAGTTCTTC. Its protein is CASSPGGNEQFF.

The J gene is TRBJ1-5, the V gene TRBV2; 8 bases fit TRBD1. J lost 7 bases, V lost 9 bases, and 14 bases had no gene match. The CDR3 covers 15 residues. CDR1 and CDR2 from the germline V gene are SNHLY and FYNNEI. Written as DNA, the CDR3 is TGTGCCAGTAATATCCAGGGGGCGCGGGGACAGCCCCAGCATTTT. It is translated as CASNIQGARGQPQHF.